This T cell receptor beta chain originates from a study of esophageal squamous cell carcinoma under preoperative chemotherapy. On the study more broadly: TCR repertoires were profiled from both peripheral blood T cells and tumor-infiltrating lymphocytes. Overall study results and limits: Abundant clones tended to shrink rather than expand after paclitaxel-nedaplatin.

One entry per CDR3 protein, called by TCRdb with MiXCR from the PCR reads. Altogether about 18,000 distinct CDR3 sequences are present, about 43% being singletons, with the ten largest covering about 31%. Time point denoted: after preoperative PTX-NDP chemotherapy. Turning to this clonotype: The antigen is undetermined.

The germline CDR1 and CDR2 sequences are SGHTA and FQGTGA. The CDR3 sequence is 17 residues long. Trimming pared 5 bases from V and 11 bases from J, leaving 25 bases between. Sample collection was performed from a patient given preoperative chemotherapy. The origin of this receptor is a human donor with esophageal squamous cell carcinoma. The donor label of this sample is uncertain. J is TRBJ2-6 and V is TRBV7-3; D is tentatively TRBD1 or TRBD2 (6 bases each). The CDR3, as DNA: TGTGCCAGCAGCGAAACAGGGTGGGACTCGTGGTCCTACGTCCTGACTTTC. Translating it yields CASSETGWDSWSYVLTF.